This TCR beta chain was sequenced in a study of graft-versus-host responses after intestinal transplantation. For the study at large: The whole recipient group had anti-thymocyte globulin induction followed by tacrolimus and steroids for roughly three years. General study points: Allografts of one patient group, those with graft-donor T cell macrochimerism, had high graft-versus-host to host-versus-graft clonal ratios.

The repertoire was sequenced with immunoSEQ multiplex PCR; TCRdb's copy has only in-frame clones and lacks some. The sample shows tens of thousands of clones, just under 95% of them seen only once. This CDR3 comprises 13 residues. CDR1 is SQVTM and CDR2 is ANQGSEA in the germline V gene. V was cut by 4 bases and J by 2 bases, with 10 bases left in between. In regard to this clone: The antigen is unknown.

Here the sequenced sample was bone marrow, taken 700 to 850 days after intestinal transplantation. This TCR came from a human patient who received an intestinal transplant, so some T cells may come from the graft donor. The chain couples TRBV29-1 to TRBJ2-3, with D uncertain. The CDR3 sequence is CSVGGLNTDTQYF. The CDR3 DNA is TGCAGCGTTGGTGGGCTAAACACAGATACGCAGTATTTT.